These T cell receptor beta chains were read from a single sample in a study of blood T cell repertoires in COVID-19. Here immunoSEQ multiplex PCR was the method, and the copy in TCRdb shows in-frame clones only, minus some. The profile shows 99,000 or so clones, over 80% of them singletons. Sequencing was carried out using peripheral blood. The receptors stem from a man between 65 and 85 years old with active or convalescent COVID-19. Each CDR3 is given with its conserved first and last residue. Fields, in order: V gene, D gene, clone size, J gene, CDR3 protein, CDR3 DNA. A D gene is named only where the DNA matches it firmly. Size is omitted from some rows. Given values are once, few, many or a class for expanded clones.

v_call: TRBV21-1
d_call: .
clone_size: .
j_call: TRBJ2-1
cdr3_aa: CASTRLGNEQFF
cdr3_nt: TGTGCCAGCACCCGACTAGGCAATGAGCAGTTCTTC

v_call: TRBV11-2
d_call: TRBD1
clone_size: .
j_call: TRBJ1-2
cdr3_aa: CASSLAPGGNYGYTF
cdr3_nt: TGTGCCAGCAGCTTAGCCCCAGGGGGCAACTATGGCTACACCTTC

v_call: TRBV9
d_call: TRBD1
clone_size: .
j_call: TRBJ2-7
cdr3_aa: CASSVGDPNTGGRSEQYF
cdr3_nt: TGTGCCAGCAGCGTAGGAGACCCCAACACAGGGGGTCGATCCGAGCAGTACTTC

v_call: TRBV9
d_call: .
clone_size: few
j_call: TRBJ1-2
cdr3_aa: CASSNVRGGSGGYTF
cdr3_nt: TGTGCCAGCAGCAACGTGAGGGGGGGCTCTGGTGGCTACACCTTC

v_call: TRBV6-5
d_call: .
clone_size: .
j_call: TRBJ1-1
cdr3_aa: CASTSGLANTEAFF
cdr3_nt: TGTGCCAGCACCTCGGGGTTGGCGAACACTGAAGCTTTCTTT

v_call: TRBV5-4
d_call: .
clone_size: .
j_call: TRBJ2-1
cdr3_aa: CASSLDGSSYNEQFF
cdr3_nt: TGTGCCAGCAGCTTGGATGGCAGCTCCTACAATGAGCAGTTCTTC

v_call: TRBV2
d_call: TRBD1
clone_size: .
j_call: TRBJ1-2
cdr3_aa: CASSAGGTGGGYGYTF
cdr3_nt: TGTGCCAGCAGCGCAGGCGGGACAGGGGGCGGCTATGGCTACACCTTC

v_call: TRBV7-2
d_call: .
clone_size: .
j_call: TRBJ2-7
cdr3_aa: CASSFLLGVDYEQYF
cdr3_nt: TGTGCCAGCAGCTTCCTTTTGGGAGTTGACTACGAGCAGTACTTC

v_call: TRBV9
d_call: .
clone_size: once
j_call: TRBJ2-1
cdr3_aa: CASSVQGVSYNEQFF
cdr3_nt: TGTGCCAGCAGCGTACAAGGGGTCTCCTATAATGAGCAGTTCTTC

v_call: TRBV18
d_call: .
clone_size: .
j_call: TRBJ1-1
cdr3_aa: CASSAGIFVNTEAFF
cdr3_nt: TGTGCCAGCTCCGCAGGAATATTCGTGAACACTGAAGCTTTCTTT

v_call: TRBV28
d_call: TRBD1
clone_size: .
j_call: TRBJ1-6
cdr3_aa: CASRSTGAESPLHF
cdr3_nt: TGTGCCAGCAGATCGACAGGGGCTGAGTCACCCCTCCACTTT

v_call: TRBV2
d_call: TRBD1
clone_size: .
j_call: TRBJ1-2
cdr3_aa: CASSGGQGPYGYTF
cdr3_nt: TGTGCCAGCAGTGGAGGACAGGGCCCATATGGCTACACCTTC

v_call: TRBV28
d_call: .
clone_size: .
j_call: TRBJ1-2
cdr3_aa: CASSFLKAGGYTF
cdr3_nt: TGTGCCAGCAGTTTTTTGAAAGCGGGTGGCTACACCTTC

v_call: TRBV10-3
d_call: .
clone_size: .
j_call: TRBJ2-7
cdr3_aa: CAIRTAYEQYF
cdr3_nt: TGTGCCATCAGGACAGCCTACGAGCAGTACTTC

v_call: TRBV19
d_call: TRBD1
clone_size: .
j_call: TRBJ1-2
cdr3_aa: CATDQGADYGYTF
cdr3_nt: TGTGCCACCGATCAGGGGGCGGACTATGGCTACACCTTC

v_call: TRBV4-3
d_call: .
clone_size: few
j_call: TRBJ2-1
cdr3_aa: CASSQDRHTFYNEQFF
cdr3_nt: TGCGCCAGCAGCCAAGATCGACATACTTTCTACAATGAGCAGTTCTTC

v_call: TRBV11-2
d_call: TRBD1
clone_size: few
j_call: TRBJ1-3
cdr3_aa: CASSLDLRGPGNTIYF
cdr3_nt: TGTGCCAGCAGCTTAGACTTAAGGGGGCCAGGAAACACCATATATTTT

v_call: TRBV29-1
d_call: .
clone_size: .
j_call: TRBJ2-1
cdr3_aa: CSGQTASPSNYNEQFF
cdr3_nt: TGCAGCGGCCAGACTGCGTCTCCCTCGAACTACAATGAGCAGTTCTTC

v_call: TRBV9
d_call: TRBD1
clone_size: .
j_call: TRBJ1-5
cdr3_aa: CASSVGQGAGNQPQHF
cdr3_nt: TGTGCCAGCAGCGTAGGGCAGGGGGCCGGCAATCAGCCCCAGCATTTT

v_call: TRBV6-6
d_call: .
clone_size: .
j_call: TRBJ1-1
cdr3_aa: CASSRGQIGNTEAFF
cdr3_nt: TGTGCCAGCAGTAGAGGACAGATAGGGAACACTGAAGCTTTCTTT

v_call: TRBV14
d_call: .
clone_size: .
j_call: TRBJ2-3
cdr3_aa: CASSQPRGRNTDTQYF
cdr3_nt: TGTGCCAGCAGCCAACCGCGGGGCAGAAACACAGATACGCAGTATTTT

v_call: TRBV7-3
d_call: TRBD1
clone_size: .
j_call: TRBJ1-1
cdr3_aa: CASSSDRGNTEAFF
cdr3_nt: TGTGCCAGCAGCTCAGACAGGGGGAACACTGAAGCTTTCTTT

v_call: TRBV28
d_call: .
clone_size: .
j_call: TRBJ1-2
cdr3_aa: CASSFQGYGYTF
cdr3_nt: TGTGCCAGCAGTTTTCAGGGCTATGGCTACACCTTC

v_call: TRBV28
d_call: TRBD1
clone_size: .
j_call: TRBJ2-2
cdr3_aa: CASSTPGTGNTGELFF
cdr3_nt: TGTGCCAGCAGCACTCCTGGGACAGGTAACACCGGGGAGCTGTTTTTT

v_call: TRBV9
d_call: TRBD2
clone_size: .
j_call: TRBJ2-3
cdr3_aa: CASSEVAGGHTDTQYF
cdr3_nt: TGTGCCAGCTCGGAAGTAGCGGGGGGGCACACAGATACGCAGTATTTT

v_call: TRBV15
d_call: .
clone_size: once
j_call: TRBJ2-4
cdr3_aa: CATSRDRLGANIQYF
cdr3_nt: TGTGCCACCAGCAGAGATAGGCTAGGGGCGAACATTCAGTACTTC

v_call: TRBV5-1
d_call: TRBD1
clone_size: .
j_call: TRBJ1-2
cdr3_aa: CASRPGQGANFNYGYTF
cdr3_nt: TGCGCCAGCAGACCGGGACAGGGGGCGAACTTTAACTATGGCTACACCTTC

v_call: TRBV14
d_call: .
clone_size: .
j_call: TRBJ1-1
cdr3_aa: CASTRQGYTEAFF
cdr3_nt: TGTGCCAGCACCCGCCAGGGCTACACTGAAGCTTTCTTT

v_call: TRBV27
d_call: TRBD1
clone_size: .
j_call: TRBJ2-3
cdr3_aa: CASSLARSTGGTDTQYF
cdr3_nt: TGTGCCAGCAGTTTAGCACGGTCGACAGGGGGTACAGATACGCAGTATTTT

v_call: TRBV5-6
d_call: TRBD2
clone_size: .
j_call: TRBJ2-5
cdr3_aa: CASRYRGGIQETQYF
cdr3_nt: TGTGCCAGCAGGTACCGCGGGGGTATCCAAGAGACCCAGTACTTC

v_call: TRBV30
d_call: .
clone_size: .
j_call: TRBJ2-3
cdr3_aa: CAWSRPGSDTQYF
cdr3_nt: TGTGCCTGGAGTCGTCCAGGGTCAGATACGCAGTATTTT

v_call: TRBV7-9
d_call: .
clone_size: few
j_call: TRBJ1-1
cdr3_aa: CASSLQANTEAFF
cdr3_nt: TGTGCCAGCAGCTTACAGGCCAACACTGAAGCTTTCTTT

v_call: TRBV12-3/TRBV12-4
d_call: .
clone_size: .
j_call: TRBJ1-5
cdr3_aa: CASSSSSFQPQHF
cdr3_nt: TGTGCCAGCAGTTCCTCCTCGTTCCAGCCCCAGCATTTT

v_call: TRBV7-2
d_call: TRBD1
clone_size: few
j_call: TRBJ1-5
cdr3_aa: CASSLGSGQGKRPQHF
cdr3_nt: TGTGCCAGCAGCTTAGGTTCGGGACAGGGAAAGAGACCCCAGCATTTT

v_call: TRBV2
d_call: .
clone_size: .
j_call: TRBJ1-3
cdr3_aa: CASSLDSFTGNTIYF
cdr3_nt: TGTGCCAGCAGCTTGGACTCTTTCACTGGAAACACCATATATTTT

v_call: TRBV14
d_call: .
clone_size: .
j_call: TRBJ1-4
cdr3_aa: CASSRETGTIEGEKLFF
cdr3_nt: TGTGCCAGCAGCCGAGAGACAGGCACGATAGAGGGTGAAAAACTGTTTTTT